Listed below are T cell receptor beta chains from one sample, sequenced in a study of beta chain features in type 1 diabetes. The protocol was immunoSEQ multiplex PCR, while the TCRdb copy is restricted to in-frame clones and leaves out a portion. The sample consists of a few hundred thousand clones, about 20% of them appearing once. The sample taken for sequencing was naive CD4+ T cells from blood. The receptors were gathered from a woman in her forties with type 1 diabetes. Each CDR3 is given with its conserved first and last residue. A D gene is named only where the DNA matches it firmly. Clone size is shown for a subset of rows, as once, few, many or a class of expanded clone.

J gene,clone size,V gene,D gene,CDR3 protein,CDR3 DNA
TRBJ2-7,few,TRBV4-3,-,CASSQDRAGRIPYEQYF,TGCGCCAGCAGCCAAGATCGAGCAGGGCGGATCCCCTACGAGCAGTACTTC
TRBJ1-6,-,TRBV20-1,-,CSARGAVTLHF,TGCAGTGCTAGAGGGGCCGTGACCCTCCACTTT
TRBJ1-2,-,TRBV7-3,TRBD1,CASSNRQGDGYTF,TGTGCCAGCAGCAACCGACAGGGAGATGGCTACACCTTC
TRBJ2-4,-,TRBV18,TRBD1,CASSSSGQGAVKAKNIQYF,TGTGCCAGCTCAAGCTCAGGACAGGGGGCGGTGAAAGCCAAAAACATTCAGTACTTC
TRBJ2-7,few,TRBV4-1,TRBD2,CASSHPRGGSYEQYF,TGCGCCAGCAGCCACCCCCGGGGGGGGTCCTACGAGCAGTACTTC
TRBJ2-3,-,TRBV7-2,TRBD2,CASSPRLAGRDTQYF,TGTGCCAGCAGCCCCCGACTAGCGGGGCGGGATACGCAGTATTTT
TRBJ2-4,few,TRBV6-5,-,CASSGDYGAKNIQYF,TGTGCCAGCAGCGGGGATTATGGAGCCAAAAACATTCAGTACTTC
TRBJ2-1,-,TRBV18,-,CASSPKGPMSYNEQFF,TGTGCCAGCTCACCTAAGGGGCCCATGTCCTACAATGAGCAGTTCTTC
TRBJ2-3,few,TRBV15,-,CATSRRGSFTDTQYF,TGTGCCACCAGCAGAAGAGGTAGTTTCACAGATACGCAGTATTTT
TRBJ2-6,-,TRBV7-3,-,CASSPDPSGANVLTF,TGTGCCAGCAGCCCAGATCCCTCTGGGGCCAACGTCCTGACTTTC
TRBJ2-5,-,TRBV15,-,CATSRQGRETQYF,TGTGCCACCAGCAGACAGGGGAGAGAGACCCAGTACTTC
TRBJ1-5,few,TRBV7-9,TRBD1,CASSEGQDQPQHF,TGTGCCAGCAGCGAAGGACAGGATCAGCCCCAGCATTTT
TRBJ1-1,-,TRBV5-1,TRBD1,CASSLDRAFYTEAFF,TGCGCCAGCAGCTTAGACAGGGCCTTTTACACTGAAGCTTTCTTT
TRBJ2-2,few,TRBV18,-,CASSPLTGYGELFF,TGTGCCAGCTCACCACTAACGGGATACGGGGAGCTGTTTTTT
TRBJ1-1,-,TRBV5-1,TRBD1,CASSWTGEHTEAFF,TGCGCCAGCAGCTGGACAGGGGAGCACACTGAAGCTTTCTTT
TRBJ1-6,-,TRBV9,-,CASSVEGRTNSPLHF,TGTGCCAGCAGCGTCGAGGGGAGGACAAACTCACCCCTCCACTTT
TRBJ2-2,-,TRBV9,TRBD1,CASSVPGTANTGELFF,TGTGCCAGCAGCGTACCTGGGACAGCGAACACCGGGGAGCTGTTTTTT
TRBJ2-1,-,TRBV15,-,CATSREGGPYNEQFF,TGTGCCACCAGCAGAGAAGGGGGACCCTACAATGAGCAGTTCTTC
TRBJ2-5,few,TRBV10-3,-,CATAAVQEETQYF,TGTGCCACAGCGGCGGTTCAGGAAGAGACCCAGTACTTC
TRBJ1-5,-,TRBV5-1,TRBD1,CASSIETGRQPQHF,TGCGCCAGCAGCATCGAGACAGGGCGGCAGCCCCAGCATTTT
TRBJ2-5,-,TRBV7-2,-,CASSLRAGSGETQYF,TGTGCCAGCAGCTTACGGGCGGGGAGCGGCGAGACCCAGTACTTC
TRBJ2-1,few,TRBV30,-,CAWRGLVSYNEQFF,TGTGCCTGGAGGGGGCTAGTCTCCTACAATGAGCAGTTCTTC
TRBJ2-2,-,TRBV4-3,-,CASSRRGGTGELFF,TGCGCCAGCAGTCGCAGGGGAGGGACCGGGGAGCTGTTTTTT
TRBJ2-1,-,TRBV4-2,-,CASSQDKLDEQFF,TGTGCCAGCAGCCAAGATAAGCTCGATGAGCAGTTCTTC
TRBJ1-5,-,TRBV7-2,TRBD1,CASSPPTGGNQPQHF,TGTGCCAGCAGCCCTCCGACAGGGGGCAATCAGCCCCAGCATTTT
TRBJ2-2,-,TRBV9,TRBD1,CASSVLGQGDGELFF,TGTGCCAGCAGCGTACTGGGACAGGGGGACGGGGAGCTGTTTTTT
TRBJ2-2,-,TRBV5-4,TRBD2,CASSFPIAGGGGELFF,TGTGCCAGCAGCTTTCCGATAGCGGGGGGAGGCGGGGAGCTGTTTTTT
TRBJ2-3,-,TRBV2,-,CASIRGLRTDTQYF,TGTGCCAGCATAAGAGGCCTTCGCACAGATACGCAGTATTTT
TRBJ2-6,few,TRBV7-3,-,CASSFTGSAGANVLTF,TGTGCCAGCAGCTTCACAGGGTCGGCTGGGGCCAACGTCCTGACTTTC
TRBJ1-4,few,TRBV4-3,TRBD1,CASSQGTGVEKLFF,TGCGCCAGCAGCCAGGGGACAGGAGTGGAAAAACTGTTTTTT
TRBJ2-7,-,TRBV25-1,-,CASSPGLNSYEQYF,TGTGCCAGCAGTCCAGGACTGAACTCCTACGAGCAGTACTTC
TRBJ2-1,-,TRBV5-1,TRBD2,CASSSTSASFNEQFF,TGCGCCAGCAGCTCAACTAGCGCGTCCTTCAATGAGCAGTTCTTC
TRBJ2-1,few,TRBV28,TRBD1,CASIRGGYYNEQFF,TGTGCCAGCATCCGAGGGGGCTACTACAATGAGCAGTTCTTC
TRBJ2-7,-,TRBV7-2,TRBD2,CASSAPGLAGGYEQYF,TGTGCCAGCAGCGCCCCGGGACTAGCGGGAGGCTACGAGCAGTACTTC
TRBJ1-5,-,TRBV2,TRBD1,CASSTGVDQPQHF,TGTGCCAGCAGTACAGGGGTAGATCAGCCCCAGCATTTT
TRBJ2-2,few,TRBV7-9,-,CATREAANTGELFF,TGTGCCACTAGGGAGGCCGCGAACACCGGGGAGCTGTTTTTT
TRBJ1-5,-,TRBV4-1,-,CASSQDQDQPQHF,TGCGCCAGCAGCCAAGATCAGGATCAGCCCCAGCATTTT
TRBJ2-2,-,TRBV5-1,TRBD2,CASRTSVDGELFF,TGCGCCAGCAGGACTAGCGTCGACGGGGAGCTGTTTTTT
TRBJ2-5,-,TRBV4-1,TRBD2,CASSRLLAGVGETQYF,TGCGCCAGCAGCCGCCTTCTAGCGGGAGTTGGAGAGACCCAGTACTTC
TRBJ1-1,-,TRBV5-1,-,CASSLGGTGKDTEAFF,TGCGCCAGCAGCTTGGGCGGCACAGGGAAGGACACTGAAGCTTTCTTT